This T cell receptor (beta chain) was recorded in a study of OX40 agonist ivuxolimab in advanced cancers. This CDR3 spans 13 amino acids. Germline V gene data show CDR1 as GTSNPN and CDR2 as SVGIG (reference sequence). Germline trimming cut 1 base from V and 1 base from J; bases unmatched to any gene: 1. Only in-frame clones appear in the TCRdb table, and some are missing; sequencing was by immunoSEQ multiplex PCR. Of tens of thousands of clones in the sample, 80% to 90% were seen once. This sequence joins TRBV30 and TRBJ2-7; TRBD1 matches 7 bases. The sequenced sample was CD4+ or CD8+ T cells sorted from blood, obtained in a trial of the OX40 agonist ivuxolimab. The receptor was isolated from an adult with an advanced solid tumor such as melanoma, head and neck, liver or kidney cancer. This CDR3 is CAWSGQGSYEQYF. CDR3 in DNA: TGTGCCTGGAGTGGACAGGGATCCTACGAGCAGTACTTC.